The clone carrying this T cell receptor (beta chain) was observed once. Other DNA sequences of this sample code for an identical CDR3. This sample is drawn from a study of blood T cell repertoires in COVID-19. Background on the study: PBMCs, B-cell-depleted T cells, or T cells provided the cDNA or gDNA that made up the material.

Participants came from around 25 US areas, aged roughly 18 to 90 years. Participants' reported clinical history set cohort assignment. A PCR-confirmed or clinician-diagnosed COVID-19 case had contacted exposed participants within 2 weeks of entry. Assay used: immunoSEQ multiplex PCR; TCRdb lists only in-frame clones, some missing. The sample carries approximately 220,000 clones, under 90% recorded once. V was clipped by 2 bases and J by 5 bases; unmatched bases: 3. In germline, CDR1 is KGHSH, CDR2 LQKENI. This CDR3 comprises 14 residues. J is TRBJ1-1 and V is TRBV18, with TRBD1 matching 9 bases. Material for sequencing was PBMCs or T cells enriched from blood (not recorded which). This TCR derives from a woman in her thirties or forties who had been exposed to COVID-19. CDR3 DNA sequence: TGTGCCAGCTCACCAGGGACAGGGAGAACTGAAGCTTTCTTT. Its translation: CASSPGTGRTEAFF.